The source of this T cell receptor (beta chain) is a study of OX40 agonist ivuxolimab in advanced cancers. Study-level information: Eligibility rules accepted prior anti-PD-1, anti-PD-L1 or anti-CTLA-4 therapy, and 40% had some.

Study conclusions and caveats: Some nonresponders additionally presented with little normalized T-cell clonal expansion. Antigen specificity was not determined for the expanded peripheral T cells.

Points on this clone: Antigen specificity is unknown.

The method was immunoSEQ multiplex PCR; TCRdb's version includes in-frame clones alone and lacks a portion of them. The table includes tens of thousands of clones, about 89% detected once. Germline V lookup: CDR1 SNHLY, CDR2 FYNNEI. CDR3 length: 15 amino acids. Trimming removed 5 bases from V and 9 bases from J, with 17 bases in between. Sequenced material: CD4+ or CD8+ T cells sorted from blood, taken in a trial of the OX40 agonist ivuxolimab. The V gene is TRBV2, the J gene TRBJ1-6; TRBD1 might be the D (6 bases). This TCR was sampled from an adult with an advanced solid tumor such as melanoma, head and neck, liver or kidney cancer. CDR3: CASSWDKGWGSPLHF. DNA for the CDR3: TGTGCCAGCAGTTGGGACAAGGGATGGGGTTCACCCCTCCACTTT.